Listed below are T cell receptor beta chains from one sample, sequenced in a study of control samples from healthy donors and cancer patients. Libraries were prepared by immunoSEQ multiplex PCR; TCRdb keeps only in-frame clonotypes and omits some of them. The sample consists of 85,000 to 100,000 clones, roughly four fifths of them appearing once. The sample consisted of blood. The source of these receptors is a man between 60 and 70 years old in good health. Each CDR3 is given with its conserved first and last residue.

V gene	J gene	CDR3 protein
TRBV7-2	TRBJ1-1	CASSSKTGGVEAFF
TRBV20-1	TRBJ2-7	CSALLSYEQYF
TRBV5-1	TRBJ2-3	CASRTGSSTDTQYF
TRBV5-1	TRBJ2-3	CASSLSADTDTQYF
TRBV5-1	TRBJ1-4	CASSPGQGASTNEKLFF
TRBV10-1	TRBJ2-3	CASSASGSDTQYF
TRBV24-1	TRBJ2-3	CATSDRAGPQSDTQYF
TRBV6-5	TRBJ2-3	CASSLTDRYTDTQYF
TRBV25-1	TRBJ2-1	CASSDQGGSNEQFF
TRBV9	TRBJ2-1	CASSDSGGNYNEQFF
TRBV7-8	TRBJ1-1	CASSRLNTEAFF